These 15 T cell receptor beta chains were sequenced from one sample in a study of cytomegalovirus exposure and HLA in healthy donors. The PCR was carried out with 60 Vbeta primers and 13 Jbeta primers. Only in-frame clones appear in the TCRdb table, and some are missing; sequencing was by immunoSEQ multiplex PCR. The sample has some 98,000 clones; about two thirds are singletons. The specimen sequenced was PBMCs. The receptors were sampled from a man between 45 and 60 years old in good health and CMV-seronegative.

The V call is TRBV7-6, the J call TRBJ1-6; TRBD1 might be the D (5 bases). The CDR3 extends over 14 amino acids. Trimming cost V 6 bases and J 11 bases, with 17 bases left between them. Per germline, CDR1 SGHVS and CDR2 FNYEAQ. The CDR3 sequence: CASSQLAQGTPLHF. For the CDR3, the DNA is TGTGCCAGCAGTCAACTCGCCCAGGGTACACCCCTCCACTTT.

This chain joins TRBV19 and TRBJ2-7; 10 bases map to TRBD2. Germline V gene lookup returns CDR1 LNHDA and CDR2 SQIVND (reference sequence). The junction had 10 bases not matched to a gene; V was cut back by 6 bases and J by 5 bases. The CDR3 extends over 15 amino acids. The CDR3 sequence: CASSLKAGGPDEQYF. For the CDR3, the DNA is TGTGCCAGTAGCCTCAAAGCGGGGGGGCCTGACGAGCAGTACTTC.

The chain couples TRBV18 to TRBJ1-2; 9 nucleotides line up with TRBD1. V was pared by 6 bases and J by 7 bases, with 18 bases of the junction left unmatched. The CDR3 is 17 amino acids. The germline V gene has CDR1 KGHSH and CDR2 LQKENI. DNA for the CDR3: TGTGCCAGCTCCCCCACATACACGGGACAGGGTACTCTTGGCTACACCTTC. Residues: CASSPTYTGQGTLGYTF.

This chain's CDR3 is CASSQTGGANEKLFF. The CDR3, as DNA: TGTGCCAGCAGCCAGACAGGGGGAGCTAATGAAAAACTGTTTTTT. J is TRBJ1-4 and V is TRBV5-4; TRBD1 agrees at 9 bases. The trim removed 4 bases at V and 3 bases at J, leaving 4 bases unmatched. The CDR3 totals 15 residues. CDR1 and CDR2 (germline): SGHNT, YYREEE (reference sequence).

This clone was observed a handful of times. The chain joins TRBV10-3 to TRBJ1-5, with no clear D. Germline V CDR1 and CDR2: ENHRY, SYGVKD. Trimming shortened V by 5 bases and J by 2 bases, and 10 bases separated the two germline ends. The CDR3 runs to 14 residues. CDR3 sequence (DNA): TGTGCCATCAGTCAACCCGGGGGCAATCAGCCCCAGCATTTT. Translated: CAISQPGGNQPQHF.

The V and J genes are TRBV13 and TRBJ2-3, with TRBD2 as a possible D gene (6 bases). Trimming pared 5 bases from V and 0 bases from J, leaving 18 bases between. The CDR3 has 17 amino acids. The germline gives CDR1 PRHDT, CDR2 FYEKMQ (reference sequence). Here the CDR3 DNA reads TGTGCCAGCAGCCCATCCCTCGGCGGGGCAAGCACAGATACGCAGTATTTT. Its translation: CASSPSLGGASTDTQYF.

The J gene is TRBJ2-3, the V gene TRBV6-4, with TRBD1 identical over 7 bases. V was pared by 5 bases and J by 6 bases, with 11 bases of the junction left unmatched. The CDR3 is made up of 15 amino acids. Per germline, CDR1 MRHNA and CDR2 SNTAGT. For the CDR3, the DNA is TGTGCCAGCAGTAACTGGACAGGCTCGTCGGATACGCAGTATTTT. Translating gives CASSNWTGSSDTQYF.

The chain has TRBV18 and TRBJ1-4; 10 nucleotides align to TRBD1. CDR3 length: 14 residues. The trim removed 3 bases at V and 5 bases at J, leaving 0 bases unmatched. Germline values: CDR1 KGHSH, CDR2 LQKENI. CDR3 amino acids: CASSPGQGNEKLFF. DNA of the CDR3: TGTGCCAGCTCACCGGGACAGGGGAATGAAAAACTGTTTTTT.

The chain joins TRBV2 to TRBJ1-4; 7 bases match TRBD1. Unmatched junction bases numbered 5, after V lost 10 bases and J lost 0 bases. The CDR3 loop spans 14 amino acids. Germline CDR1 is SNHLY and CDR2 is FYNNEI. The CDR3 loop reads CATYRGATNEKLFF. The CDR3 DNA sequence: TGTGCCACCTACAGGGGTGCAACTAATGAAAAACTGTTTTTT.

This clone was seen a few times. The CDR3 DNA sequence: TGTGCCATCGCCAAACAGGGGGCCGCTGAAGCTTTCTTT. This sequence encodes CAIAKQGAAEAFF. V gene TRBV10-3 combines with J gene TRBJ1-1, with TRBD1 identical over 9 bases. CDR3 length: 13 residues. V lost 8 bases and J lost 6; bases outside the gene matches: 7. Germline V CDR1 and CDR2: ENHRY, SYGVKD.

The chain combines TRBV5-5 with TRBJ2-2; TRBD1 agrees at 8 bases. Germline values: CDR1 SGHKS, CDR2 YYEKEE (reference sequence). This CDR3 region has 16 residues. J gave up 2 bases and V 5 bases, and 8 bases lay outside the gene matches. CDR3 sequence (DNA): TGTGCCAGCAGAGCGGACAGGGCGGCAAACACCGGGGAGCTGTTTTTT. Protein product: CASRADRAANTGELFF.

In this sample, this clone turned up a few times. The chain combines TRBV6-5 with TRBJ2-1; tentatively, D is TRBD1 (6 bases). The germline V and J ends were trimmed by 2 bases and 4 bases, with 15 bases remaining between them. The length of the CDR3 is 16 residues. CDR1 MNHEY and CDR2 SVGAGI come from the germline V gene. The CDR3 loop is CASSYAGVFRYNEQFF. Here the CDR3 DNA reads TGTGCCAGCAGTTACGCAGGGGTTTTCCGGTACAATGAGCAGTTCTTC.

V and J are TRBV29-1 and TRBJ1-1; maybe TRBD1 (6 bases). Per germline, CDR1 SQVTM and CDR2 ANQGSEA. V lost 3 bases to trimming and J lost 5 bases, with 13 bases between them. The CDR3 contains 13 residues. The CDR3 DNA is TGCAGCGTTGATCAGAAGGGGGGGACTGAAGCTTTCTTT. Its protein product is CSVDQKGGTEAFF.

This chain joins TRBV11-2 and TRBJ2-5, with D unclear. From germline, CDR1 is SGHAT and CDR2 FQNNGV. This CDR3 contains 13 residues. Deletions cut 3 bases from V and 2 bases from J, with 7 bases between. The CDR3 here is CASSFYVQETQYF. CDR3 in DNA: TGTGCCAGCAGCTTCTACGTACAAGAGACCCAGTACTTC. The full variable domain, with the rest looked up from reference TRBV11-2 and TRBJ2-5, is EAGVAQSPRYKIIEKRQSVAFWCNPISGHATLYWYQQILGQGPKLLIQFQNNGVVDDSQLPKDRFSAERLKGVDSTLKIQPAKLEDSAVYLCASSFYVQETQYFGPGTRLLVL.

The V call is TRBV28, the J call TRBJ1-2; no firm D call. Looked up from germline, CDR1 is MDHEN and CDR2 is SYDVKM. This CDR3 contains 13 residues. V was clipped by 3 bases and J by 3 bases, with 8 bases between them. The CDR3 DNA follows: TGTGCCAGCAGTTTGGGGAGGTACTATGGCTACACCTTC. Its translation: CASSLGRYYGYTF.